The rows below give T cell receptor beta chains drawn from one sample of a study of beta chain features in type 1 diabetes. Repertoires were generated with immunoSEQ multiplex PCR, while TCRdb's copy carries only in-frame clones and drops some. The sample lists hundreds of thousands of clones; roughly an eighth were seen once. Specimen: naive CD4+ T cells from blood. These receptors were collected from a man between 18 and 29 years old with type 1 diabetes. Each CDR3 is given with its conserved first and last residue. D genes are given only for firm matches. Clone size is given for some rows only: seen once, a few or many times, or a class if the clone is expanded.

>TRBJ1-5|TRBD1|few|TRBV11-2
TGTGCCAGCAGCCTACAGGGGAGCAATCAGCCCCAGCATTTT
CASSLQGSNQPQHF
>TRBJ2-7|NA|few|TRBV6-5
TGTGCCAGCAGTTGGGTAGGGCGGCAGTACTTC
CASSWVGRQYF
>TRBJ2-1|NA|few|TRBV25-1
TGTGCCAGCAGCATCCCCCAGGGCAGAAGCTCCTACAATGAGCAGTTCTTC
CASSIPQGRSSYNEQFF
>TRBJ2-6|NA|NA|TRBV7-6
TGTGCCAGCAGTTCAAGCTCTGGGGCCAACGTCCTGACTTTC
CASSSSSGANVLTF
>TRBJ2-7|TRBD1|NA|TRBV11-1
TGTGCCAGCAGCTTTTCGGACAGGGTTCTCGAGCAGTACTTC
CASSFSDRVLEQYF
>TRBJ1-5|NA|once|TRBV30
TGTGCCTGGAGCCTCCTAGGGGATCAGCCCCAGCATTTT
CAWSLLGDQPQHF
>TRBJ2-3|TRBD1|few|TRBV7-7
TGTGCTAGCAGCTTCCGGGACAGCCGCACAGATACGCAGTATTTT
CASSFRDSRTDTQYF
>TRBJ2-7|NA|NA|TRBV23-1
TGCGCCCCTGGTAAGGCGAGCTCCTACGAGCAGTACTTC
CAPGKASSYEQYF
>TRBJ1-4|NA|NA|TRBV23-1
TGCGCCAGCAGTCAATCGCCCTCTTGTAGGGTCGAGGGAGAGAAACTGTTTTTT
CASSQSPSCRVEGEKLFF
>TRBJ1-1|NA|NA|TRBV20-1
TGCAGTGCCCCCAGGACTGAAGCTTTCTTT
CSAPRTEAFF
>TRBJ2-5|NA|NA|TRBV12-5
TGTGCTAGTGGTTTTAGAGAGGGAGAGACCCAGTACTTC
CASGFREGETQYF
>TRBJ1-1|TRBD1|few|TRBV19
TGTGCCAGTACTAATACAGGGGAGAACACTGAAGCTTTCTTT
CASTNTGENTEAFF
>TRBJ2-7|NA|NA|TRBV5-1
TGCGCCAGCAGCTTGGATCCCGGGGGCCTCGAGCAGTACTTC
CASSLDPGGLEQYF
>TRBJ1-5|NA|few|TRBV19
TGTGCCAGTAGTATTAGGCCAGGTGTTCAGCCCCAGCATTTT
CASSIRPGVQPQHF
>TRBJ2-5|NA|few|TRBV28
TGTGCCAGCAGTTCGTCGGATGTAACCCAGTACTTC
CASSSSDVTQYF
>TRBJ2-1|NA|NA|TRBV7-9
TGTGCCAGCAGCTTTATGGGGCCACTCGTATATGAGCAGTTCTTC
CASSFMGPLVYEQFF
>TRBJ2-1|TRBD1|NA|TRBV29-1
TGCAGCGTCTTACCCTCGGGACAGCAATACAATGAGCAGTTCTTC
CSVLPSGQQYNEQFF
>TRBJ1-1|NA|few|TRBV5-6
TGTGCCAGCAGCTTGGTAGGAGGGATGGTCACTGAAGCTTTCTTT
CASSLVGGMVTEAFF
>TRBJ2-7|NA|NA|TRBV14
TGTGCCAGCAGCCAAGCCTCAGTCTTCTACGAGCAGTACTTC
CASSQASVFYEQYF
>TRBJ1-2|NA|NA|TRBV18
TGTGCCAGCTCACTGGGGGCTAACTATGGCTACACCTTC
CASSLGANYGYTF
>TRBJ1-2|NA|few|TRBV4-3
TGCGCCAGCAGCCAAGACAAGAGGTGGAGTAACTATGGCTACACCTTC
CASSQDKRWSNYGYTF
>TRBJ1-2|NA|NA|TRBV12-5
TGTGCTAGTGGTTTGGAATTGGGCTATGGCTACACCTTC
CASGLELGYGYTF